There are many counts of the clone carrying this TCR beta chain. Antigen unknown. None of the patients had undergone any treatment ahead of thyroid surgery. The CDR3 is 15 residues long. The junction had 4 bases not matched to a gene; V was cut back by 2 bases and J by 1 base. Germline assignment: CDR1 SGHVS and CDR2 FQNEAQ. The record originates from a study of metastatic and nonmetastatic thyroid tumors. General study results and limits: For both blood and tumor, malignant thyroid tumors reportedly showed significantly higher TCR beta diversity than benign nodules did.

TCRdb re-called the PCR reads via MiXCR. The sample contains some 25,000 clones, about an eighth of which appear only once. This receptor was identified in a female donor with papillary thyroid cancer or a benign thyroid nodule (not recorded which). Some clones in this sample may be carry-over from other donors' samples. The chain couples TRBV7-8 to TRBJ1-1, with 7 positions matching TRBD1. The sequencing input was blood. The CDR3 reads CASSLIGGQNTEAFF. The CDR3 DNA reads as TGTGCCAGCAGCTTAATAGGGGGCCAGAACACTGAAGCTTTCTTT.